The 2 T cell receptor beta chains listed next were all sequenced from one sample in a study of siplizumab effects on memory and regulatory T cells. Produced via immunoSEQ multiplex PCR; TCRdb's table is partial and in-frame only. The sample contains 110,000 or so clones, approximately 90% of which appear only once. Sequenced: Tregs sorted from blood. The receptor source for this set is a human donor in good health.

In its sample, this clone was seen once. This chain joins TRBV10-3 and TRBJ2-3, with 13 bases matching TRBD2. The CDR3 length is 17 residues. Germline CDR1 reads ENHRY; CDR2 reads SYGVKD. J gave up 4 bases and V 6 bases, and 10 bases lay outside the gene matches. CDR3: CAIRASLGLAGSDTQYF. CDR3 bases: TGTGCCATCAGGGCCTCCCTGGGACTAGCGGGATCAGATACGCAGTATTTT.

V gene TRBV30 combines with J gene TRBJ2-2; 9 nucleotides line up with TRBD1. CDR3 size: 14 residues. Trimming at V came to 8 bases and at J to 4 bases, leaving 8 bases not matched to a gene. CDR1 is GTSNPN and CDR2 is SVGIG in the germline V gene (reference sequence). The CDR3 sequence is CAAQQGARTGELFF. DNA for the CDR3: TGTGCCGCTCAACAGGGGGCGCGCACCGGGGAGCTGTTTTTT.